This TCR beta chain was sequenced during a study of blood T cell repertoires in COVID-19. The assay was immunoSEQ multiplex PCR, and TCRdb's table has in-frame clones only and misses some. Seen here are about 280,000 clones, 65% to 90% observed once, and the top ten hold more than 10%. The sample was peripheral blood. This clonotype was sampled from a human donor in a cohort sampled during active COVID-19.

In DNA form, the CDR3 reads TGTGCCAGCAGCATCTCCTCCTACGAGCAGTACTTC. It yields the protein CASSISSYEQYF. V is TRBV7-2 and J is TRBJ2-7; D is uncertain. CDR1 SGHTA and CDR2 FQGNSA come from the germline V gene. The germline V and J ends were trimmed by 5 bases and 0 bases, with 5 bases remaining between them. This CDR3 has 12 residues. The complete variable domain, with remaining parts taken from reference TRBV7-2 and TRBJ2-7, reads GAGVSQSPSNKVTEKGKDVELRCDPISGHTALYWYRQSLGQGLEFLIYFQGNSAPDKSGLPSDRFSAERTGGSVSTLTIQRTQQEDSAVYLCASSISSYEQYFGPGTRLTVT.